Below, 18 T cell receptor beta chains from the same sample are listed, as sequenced in a study of early T cells in non-severe SARS-CoV-2 infection. A single record per CDR3 protein comes from TCRdb applying MiXCR to the 5' RACE reads. The data hold about 70,000 distinct CDR3 sequences, with around 4.2% observed a single time. Here the sequenced sample was whole blood, taken at baseline. Every receptor here comes from an adult who was a healthcare worker with PCR-confirmed SARS-CoV-2 infection or an uninfected control (not recorded which). The donor label of this sample is uncertain.

This clonotype was observed at least ten times. The V gene is TRBV7-9, the J gene TRBJ1-1; D gene uncertain. This CDR3 is 12 amino acids long. The germline CDR1 and CDR2 sequences are SEHNR and FQNEAQ (reference sequence). Trimming removed 9 bases from V and 6 bases from J, with 14 bases in between. This chain's CDR3 is CASGGSYPEAFF. CDR3 DNA: TGTGCCAGTGGAGGCAGCTACCCTGAAGCTTTCTTT. The full variable domain, its missing parts supplied by reference TRBV7-9 and TRBJ1-1, is DTGVSQNPRHKITKRGQNVTFRCDPISEHNRLYWYRQTLGQGPEFLTYFQNEAQLEKSRLLSDRFSAERPKGSFSTLEIQRTEQGDSAMYLCASGGSYPEAFFGQGTRLTVV.

This clonotype has ten or more counts. V is TRBV6-5 and J is TRBJ2-5; 12 bases map to TRBD2. This CDR3 has 17 residues. CDR1 MNHEY and CDR2 SVGAGI come from the germline V gene. V was clipped by 2 bases and J by 7 bases; unmatched bases: 11. As DNA, the CDR3 is TGTGCCAGCAGTTACAATCGGCCTAGCGGGGGGGGACCGACCCAGTACTTC. Its translation is CASSYNRPSGGGPTQYF.

This clonotype was recorded at least ten times. The gene calls are TRBV12-3 or TRBV12-4 and TRBJ2-1, with a possible D match to TRBD1 (5 bases). This CDR3 has 12 amino acids. Trimming pared 6 bases from V and 7 bases from J, leaving 10 bases between. CDR3 coding DNA: TGTGCCAGCAGGACGACAGAGAATGAGCAGTTCTTC. This encodes CASRTTENEQFF.

This clonotype was counted ten times or more. CDR3 amino acids: CASSRESGDRAYEQYF. In DNA form, the CDR3 reads TGTGCCAGCAGCCGAGAGTCAGGGGACAGGGCCTACGAGCAGTACTTC. This chain connects TRBV4-2 to TRBJ2-7; 9 nucleotides line up with TRBD1. The junction had 9 bases not matched to a gene; V was cut back by 4 bases and J by 2 bases. This CDR3 has 16 amino acids. Germline V gene sequence: CDR1 LGHNA, CDR2 YNFKEQ.

This clonotype was picked up many times. The rearrangement uses TRBV6-5 and TRBJ2-3, with TRBD2 matching 12 bases. The CDR3 loop spans 16 amino acids. J was trimmed by 4 bases and V by 5 bases; bases with no gene match: 7. Germline assignment: CDR1 MNHEY and CDR2 SVGAGI. CDR3 bases: TGTGCCAGCAGTCAGGCACTAGCGGGGGGACCAGATACGCAGTATTTT. It specifies CASSQALAGGPDTQYF.

V usage is TRBV29-1 and J usage is TRBJ1-4; possible D gene TRBD1, 5 bases. The germline V gene has CDR1 SQVTM and CDR2 ANQGSEA. V lost 8 bases, J lost 2 bases, and 12 bases lay in between. The length of the CDR3 is 13 residues. The CDR3 reads CSLKGPTNEKLFF. CDR3 bases: TGCAGCTTAAAGGGGCCTACTAATGAAAAACTGTTTTTT.

This clonotype was detected many times. The chain links TRBV10-3 to TRBJ1-5; a possible D gene is TRBD1 (6 bases). This CDR3 is 14 amino acids long. Germline loops: CDR1 ENHRY, CDR2 SYGVKD. Trimming left V 6 bases short and J 1 base short, with 10 bases between. DNA for the CDR3: TGTGCCATCAGCTTACAGGGAAGCAATCAGCCCCAGCATTTT. Protein sequence: CAISLQGSNQPQHF.

This clonotype was picked up a small number of times. The CDR3 DNA sequence: TGTGCCAGCAGTCAAGTAGATACGCAGTATTTT. Protein: CASSQVDTQYF. The V call is TRBV11-2, the J call TRBJ2-3; D gene uncertain. V lost 6 bases and J 5 bases, leaving 6 bases between the germline ends. This CDR3 is 11 amino acids long. Looked up from germline, CDR1 is SGHAT and CDR2 is FQNNGV.

In its sample, this clonotype was seen a few times. The V and J genes are TRBV5-1 and TRBJ2-1, with 8 nucleotides matching TRBD1. With V trimmed by 4 bases and J by 1 base, 7 bases remained unmatched. The germline V gene has CDR1 SGHRS and CDR2 YFSETQ. The CDR3 loop spans 16 amino acids. The CDR3 region is CASSPTTGGSYNEQFF. The CDR3 nucleotides read TGCGCCAGCAGCCCGACTACAGGGGGGTCCTACAATGAGCAGTTCTTC.

This clonotype occurred a few times. This chain links TRBV6-1 with TRBJ1-6; D call uncertain. Trimming shortened V by 5 bases and J by 8 bases, and 25 bases separated the two germline ends. Germline V gene data show CDR1 as MNHNS and CDR2 as SASEGT. This CDR3 is 18 amino acids long. The CDR3 DNA follows: TGTGCCAGCAGTTCAAAGAGTCAAGTCGGCGTGCAGGATTCACCCCTCCACTTT. It codes for CASSSKSQVGVQDSPLHF.

In this sample, this clonotype turned up many times. The genes are TRBV12-3 or TRBV12-4 and TRBJ2-3, with a weak D call TRBD2 (7 bases). The CDR3 contains 13 residues. Trimming stripped 3 bases from V and 6 bases from J, with 10 bases between. This chain's CDR3 is CASSFGGADTQYF. CDR3 bases: TGTGCCAGCAGTTTTGGGGGGGCGGATACGCAGTATTTT.

This clonotype has ten or more counts. The chain combines TRBV7-2 with TRBJ1-4; tentative D call: TRBD1 (6 bases). The CDR3 has 15 amino acids. V lost 5 bases to trimming and J lost 4 bases, with 14 bases between them. From germline, CDR1 is SGHTA and CDR2 FQGNSA. In DNA, the CDR3 is TGTGCCAGCAGCGACCAGGCAGGGGTTAATGAAAAACTGTTTTTT. Translation gives CASSDQAGVNEKLFF.

The J gene is TRBJ1-1, the V gene TRBV6-5, with 7 bases fitting TRBD1. Per germline, CDR1 MNHEY and CDR2 SVGAGI. The CDR3 consists of 15 residues. V gave up 6 bases and J gave up 0 bases; unmatched junction bases: 7. CDR3 loop: CASSIQGYMNTEAFF. CDR3 bases: TGTGCCAGCAGCATACAGGGGTACATGAACACTGAAGCTTTCTTT.

In its sample, this clonotype was seen a few times. The rearrangement uses TRBV4-3 and TRBJ1-2, with D possibly matching TRBD1 (5 bases). The CDR3 is 16 residues long. Trimming took 0 bases from V and 6 from J, leaving 17 bases between them. Looked up from germline, CDR1 is LGHNA and CDR2 is YSLEER. CDR3 protein: CASSQDRGTRQNGYTF. CDR3 coding DNA: TGCGCCAGCAGCCAAGATCGGGGGACCCGGCAAAATGGCTACACCTTC.

This clonotype was recorded many times. The chain couples TRBV7-9 to TRBJ1-1, with 7 bases matching TRBD1. After removal of 4 bases from V and 4 bases from J, the junction contained 6 bases not matched to a gene. The length of the CDR3 is 14 residues. Germline lookup yields CDR1 SEHNR and CDR2 FQNEAQ (reference sequence). CDR3 nucleotide sequence: TGTGCCAGCAGCTACGGACAGGCGGTCACTGAAGCTTTCTTT. It specifies CASSYGQAVTEAFF.

The chain has TRBV19 and TRBJ2-2; no clear D gene. CDR1 is LNHDA, CDR2 SQIVND, per germline (reference sequence). This CDR3 region has 15 residues. Trimming cost V 6 bases and J 0 bases, with 11 bases left between them. CDR3 DNA: TGTGCCAGTAGCGCTATGGCCGCGAACACCGGGGAGCTGTTTTTT. The encoded protein is CASSAMAANTGELFF.

This clonotype was seen repeatedly, ten times or more. V usage is TRBV20-1 and J usage is TRBJ1-1; no clear D gene. CDR1 and CDR2 (germline): DFQATT, SNEGSKA (reference sequence). The CDR3 totals 13 residues. Between the trimmed V and J ends, which lost 6 bases and 1 base, there was a span of 12 bases. CDR3 in amino acids: CSAMSWGNTEAFF. CDR3 sequence (DNA): TGCAGTGCCATGTCCTGGGGGAACACTGAAGCTTTCTTT.

The sample holds many counts of this clonotype. J is TRBJ2-3 and V is TRBV4-2; TRBD2 aligns across 13 bases. This CDR3 contains 18 residues. V was pared by 3 bases and J by 0 bases, with 6 bases of the junction left unmatched. CDR1 is LGHNA and CDR2 is YNFKEQ in the germline V gene. CDR3 amino acids: CASSQEGLAGSSTDTQYF. CDR3 coding DNA: TGTGCCAGCAGCCAGGAGGGACTAGCGGGGTCTAGCACAGATACGCAGTATTTT.